This T cell receptor beta chain was identified during a study of blood T cell repertoires in COVID-19. Whole-study context: T cells, B-cell-depleted T cells, or PBMCs supplied cDNA or gDNA.

Generated by immunoSEQ multiplex PCR, the TCRdb table keeps only in-frame clones and is missing some. The data show approximately 200,000 clones, around 80% seen once. V was clipped by 3 bases and J by 4 bases; unmatched bases: 3. Germline V lookup: CDR1 SGHRS, CDR2 YFSETQ. The CDR3 has 13 residues. This clonotype originated in an elderly woman with COVID-19, enrolled during active disease. Input material: peripheral blood. The chain links TRBV5-1 to TRBJ1-1; 7 bases map to TRBD1. CDR3 DNA: TGCGCCAGCAGCTGGGGACAGAGCACTGAAGCTTTCTTT. Its translation is CASSWGQSTEAFF.